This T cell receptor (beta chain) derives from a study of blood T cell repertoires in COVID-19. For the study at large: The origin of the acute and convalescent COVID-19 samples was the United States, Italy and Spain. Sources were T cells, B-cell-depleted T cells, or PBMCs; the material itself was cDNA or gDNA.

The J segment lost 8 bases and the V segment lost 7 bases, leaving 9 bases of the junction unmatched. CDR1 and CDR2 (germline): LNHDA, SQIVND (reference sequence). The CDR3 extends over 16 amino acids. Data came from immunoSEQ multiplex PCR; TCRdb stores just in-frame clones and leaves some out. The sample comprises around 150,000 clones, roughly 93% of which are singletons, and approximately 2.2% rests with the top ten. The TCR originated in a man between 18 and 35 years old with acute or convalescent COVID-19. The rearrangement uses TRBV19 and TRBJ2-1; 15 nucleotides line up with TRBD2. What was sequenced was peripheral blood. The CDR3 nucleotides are TGTGCCAGTAACCTCGGACTAGCGGGAGGGGTCCATGAGCAGTTCTTC. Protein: CASNLGLAGGVHEQFF. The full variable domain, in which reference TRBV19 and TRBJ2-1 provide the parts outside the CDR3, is DGGITQSPKYLFRKEGQNVTLSCEQNLNHDAMYWYRQDPGQGLRLIYYSQIVNDFQKGDIAEGYSVSREKKESFPLTVTSAQKNPTAFYLCASNLGLAGGVHEQFFGPGTRLTVL.